The 6 T cell receptor beta chains given below trace back to one sample, sequenced in a study of blood T cell repertoires in COVID-19. Some clones are missing from TCRdb's copy, which holds only in-frame ones; the method was immunoSEQ multiplex PCR. Here the sample spans around 120,000 clones, approximately 87% being singletons. Sequenced sample: peripheral blood. The receptors were gathered from a woman in her 70s with acute or convalescent COVID-19.

This chain joins TRBV6-5 and TRBJ1-4; 9 bases are shared with TRBD1. V was clipped by 10 bases and J by 5 bases; unmatched bases: 8. The CDR3 is made up of 14 amino acids. From germline, CDR1 is MNHEY and CDR2 SVGAGI. CDR3 nucleotides: TGTGCCACAGGCTCGGGACAGGGCAATGAAAAACTGTTTTTT. Translated, it gives CATGSGQGNEKLFF.

This chain joins TRBV28 and TRBJ2-5; no firm D call. Germline-derived CDR1 and CDR2 are MDHEN and SYDVKM. V lost 7 bases and J lost 1, with 10 bases in between. The CDR3 runs 13 residues. CDR3 in DNA: TGTGCCAGCATGCGGCCAGCCCAAGAGACCCAGTACTTC. This codes for CASMRPAQETQYF.

This clone was picked up a small number of times. The V gene is TRBV9, the J gene TRBJ2-3, with D possibly TRBD2 on 6 matching bases. The V gene lost 0 bases and the J gene lost 1 base, with 12 bases spanning the gap. This CDR3 contains 16 residues. Per the germline V gene, CDR1 is SGDLS and CDR2 is YYNGEE. CDR3 region: CASSVGTTHGTDTQYF. CDR3 DNA: TGTGCCAGCAGCGTAGGGACTACACACGGCACAGATACGCAGTATTTT.

The chain has TRBV5-6 and TRBJ1-1; D is unresolved. The germline gives CDR1 SGHDT, CDR2 YYEEEE. The CDR3 consists of 12 residues. Trimming cost V 1 base and J 5 bases, with 6 bases left between them. Here the CDR3 reads CASSLILTEAFF. CDR3 nucleotides: TGTGCCAGCAGCTTGATACTTACTGAAGCTTTCTTT.

V usage is TRBV9 and J usage is TRBJ1-1, with D perhaps TRBD1 (5 bases). V was trimmed by 3 bases and J by 5 bases, leaving 14 bases between them. CDR1 SGDLS and CDR2 YYNGEE come from the germline V gene. The CDR3 has 14 amino acids. CDR3 nucleotide sequence: TGTGCCAGCAGCGCCCCGCTCGGGGGTACTGAAGCTTTCTTT. Protein sequence: CASSAPLGGTEAFF.

This chain connects TRBV18 to TRBJ1-1, with 11 bases that match TRBD1. The CDR3 spans 14 residues. The germline V gene encodes CDR1 KGHSH and CDR2 LQKENI. V lost 3 bases, J lost 4 bases, and 1 base stayed unmatched. The CDR3 DNA sequence: TGTGCCAGCTCACCTGGACAGGGGGCCACTGAAGCTTTCTTT. Amino acid sequence: CASSPGQGATEAFF.